A selection of T cell receptor beta chains follows, all from one sample in a study of CD8+ T cells in alopecia areata. The assay was immunoSEQ multiplex PCR, and TCRdb's table has in-frame clones only and misses some. The data show 140,000 to 150,000 clones, roughly 46% seen once. The sample was CD4+ T cells sorted from blood, taken at week 0. The receptors come from a human donor with alopecia areata. Each CDR3 is given with its conserved first and last residue. The D gene is left open where the match is weak. Some rows have no size entry. The others give once, few or many, or a class for an expanded clone.

j_call v_call clone_size d_call cdr3_nt cdr3_aa
TRBJ2-1 TRBV29-1 NA NA TGCAGCGTTGACGGTGGGAGCAATGAGCAGTTCTTC CSVDGGSNEQFF
TRBJ2-6 TRBV2 NA NA TGTGCCAGCAGTGCCACAGGGTACCGCCTCTCTGGGGCCAACGTCCTGACTTTC CASSATGYRLSGANVLTF
TRBJ1-1 TRBV6-5 NA NA TGTGCCAGCAGTTACGGCAGGGCGGGCACTGAAGCTTTCTTT CASSYGRAGTEAFF
TRBJ1-5 TRBV10-3 NA NA TGTGCCATCAGTGAGTCCGGGGATAGACAGCCCCAGCATTTT CAISESGDRQPQHF
TRBJ2-3 TRBV7-2 few NA TGTGCCAGCAGCTTAGCCCAGCGTACGGATACGCAGTATTTT CASSLAQRTDTQYF
TRBJ1-1 TRBV7-8 NA NA TGTGCCAGCAGCCTTACGATGGTAGGGAGGTGGAACACTGAAGCTTTCTTT CASSLTMVGRWNTEAFF
TRBJ2-7 TRBV27 NA TRBD1 TGTGCCAGCAGCCGGCGACCGGGACAGGGATACGAGCAGTACTTC CASSRRPGQGYEQYF
TRBJ1-1 TRBV30 NA NA TGTGCCTGGAGTGTAAGACAGGTCACTGAAGCTTTCTTT CAWSVRQVTEAFF
TRBJ2-7 TRBV5-1 NA TRBD1 TGCGCCAGCAGCACCGACAGGGGGAGGGGGCAGTACTTC CASSTDRGRGQYF
TRBJ2-7 TRBV14 NA TRBD2 TGTGCCAGCAGCCAGCTGGCTAGCGGACGCTACGAGCAGTACTTC CASSQLASGRYEQYF
TRBJ2-7 TRBV5-1 NA NA TGCGCCAGCAGCTCAGGACTCAGGAGGTCCGACGAGCAGTACTTC CASSSGLRRSDEQYF
TRBJ2-5 TRBV5-1 NA NA TGCGCCAGCAGCCCTCGAGACCTGGGGGAGACCCAGTACTTC CASSPRDLGETQYF
TRBJ2-3 TRBV2 NA TRBD1 TGTGCCAGCAGGCGGGACAGGGGTTTCACAGATACGCAGTATTTT CASRRDRGFTDTQYF
TRBJ2-5 TRBV11-3 once NA TGTGCCAGCAGCTTAGAATCGGGGGAGACCCAGTACTTC CASSLESGETQYF
TRBJ2-5 TRBV20-1 few NA TGCAGTGCTACGGATCAAGAGACCCAGTACTTC CSATDQETQYF
TRBJ2-4 TRBV29-1 NA TRBD2 TGCAGCGTTGCGGGCGGAGTAGCGGGAGGAGGGAACATTCAGTACTTC CSVAGGVAGGGNIQYF
TRBJ1-5 TRBV30 NA NA TGTGCCTGGAGTGTACGAGGGAATAGCAATCAGCCCCAGCATTTT CAWSVRGNSNQPQHF
TRBJ2-7 TRBV29-1 NA NA TGCAGCGTTGTGGCCGGGAACTACGAGCAGTACTTC CSVVAGNYEQYF
TRBJ2-2 TRBV30 few TRBD1 TGTGCCAGGGACAGGGGGCCGGAGGAGCTGTTTTTT CARDRGPEELFF
TRBJ2-1 TRBV19 NA NA TGTGCCTCTGGGGGTGAGAATGAGCAGTTCTTC CASGGENEQFF
TRBJ1-2 TRBV29-1 few TRBD1 TGCAGCGTTCCCGGGACAGGGCGGCCGGGAGAGGGCTACACCTTC CSVPGTGRPGEGYTF
TRBJ1-2 TRBV23-1 NA NA TGCGCCAGCAGTCATCGTCGGTCATTTAACTATGGCTACACCTTC CASSHRRSFNYGYTF
TRBJ2-2 TRBV29-1 NA NA TGCAGCGTTGTTTCCAGGGGAGGGACCGGGGAGCTGTTTTTT CSVVSRGGTGELFF
TRBJ2-5 TRBV10-3 NA NA TGTGCCATCAGTGAGTCCTTAGAGACCCAGTACTTC CAISESLETQYF
TRBJ1-1 TRBV6-5 NA NA TGTGCCAGCAGTTATTCCCAGTACGCTGAAGCTTTCTTT CASSYSQYAEAFF
TRBJ2-7 TRBV29-1 NA NA TGCAGCGTTGAGGGCACCTTCGAGCAGTACTTC CSVEGTFEQYF
TRBJ2-1 TRBV28 few NA TGTGCCAGCAGCTCCGCTCTTGCGAACTCCTACAATGAGCAGTTCTTC CASSSALANSYNEQFF
TRBJ1-4 TRBV7-3 NA NA TGTGCCAGCAGCTTAATCCGAGGTGAAAAACTGTTTTTT CASSLIRGEKLFF
TRBJ1-4 TRBV6-5 NA NA TGTGCCAGCAGCCCGAGAGGGTACAATGAAAAACTGTTTTTT CASSPRGYNEKLFF
TRBJ2-1 TRBV30 NA NA TGTGCCTGGAGCTGGCGGACTCGCCCGATTTACAATGAGCAGTTCTTC CAWSWRTRPIYNEQFF
TRBJ2-7 TRBV15 NA NA TGTGCCACCAGCAGAGACAGGTTGACCTACGAGCAGTACTTC CATSRDRLTYEQYF
TRBJ1-5 TRBV7-2 NA TRBD1 TGTGCCAGCAGCTTGACAGGGCTGAATCAGCCCCAGCATTTT CASSLTGLNQPQHF
TRBJ2-7 TRBV29-1 NA NA TGCAGCGTTGAAGTCCCCATAAGGGGTAACGAGCAGTACTTC CSVEVPIRGNEQYF
TRBJ2-3 TRBV29-1 few TRBD2 TGCAGCGTTGAATTGTCTAGCGGGAGGAGGGGTACGCAGTATTTT CSVELSSGRRGTQYF
TRBJ2-1 TRBV11-2 NA NA TGTGCCAGCACCCTTGGGCATGGCGTCAGGGTTAATGAGCAGTTCTTC CASTLGHGVRVNEQFF
TRBJ2-7 TRBV29-1 NA NA TGCAGCGTTGGTGTGGGGGCAGGCGAGCAGTACTTC CSVGVGAGEQYF
TRBJ2-5 TRBV4-1 NA NA TGCGCCAGCAGCCAAGCCGGGGGAACCCAGTACTTC CASSQAGGTQYF
TRBJ2-1 TRBV5-4 few TRBD1 TGTGCCAGCAGCTTGGAGCCGGGACAGGGGGCATGGGATGAGCAGTTCTTC CASSLEPGQGAWDEQFF
TRBJ2-3 TRBV5-1 few NA TGCGCCACCGCCACAGGAGTAACCACAGATACGCAGTATTTT CATATGVTTDTQYF
TRBJ2-5 TRBV7-2 NA NA TGTGCCAGCAGCTTCTGGAGCCAGCAAGAGACCCAGTACTTC CASSFWSQQETQYF
TRBJ2-5 TRBV29-1 few TRBD2 TGCAGCGTTGAAGCTAGCGGGGTCGGGGAGACCCAGTACTTC CSVEASGVGETQYF
TRBJ1-1 TRBV30 NA TRBD1 TGTGCCTGGAGTGGACAGGGGGTTGCTGAAGCTTTCTTT CAWSGQGVAEAFF
TRBJ1-3 TRBV29-1 NA NA TGCAGCGTTGTTTTATCGTCGGGCGAAAACACCATATATTTT CSVVLSSGENTIYF
TRBJ1-1 TRBV30 NA NA TGTGCCTGGAGTAGGAACAGCCTGAACACTGAAGCTTTCTTT CAWSRNSLNTEAFF
TRBJ2-3 TRBV18 NA NA TGTGCCAGCTCACCAATGATGGAAGATACGCAGTATTTT CASSPMMEDTQYF